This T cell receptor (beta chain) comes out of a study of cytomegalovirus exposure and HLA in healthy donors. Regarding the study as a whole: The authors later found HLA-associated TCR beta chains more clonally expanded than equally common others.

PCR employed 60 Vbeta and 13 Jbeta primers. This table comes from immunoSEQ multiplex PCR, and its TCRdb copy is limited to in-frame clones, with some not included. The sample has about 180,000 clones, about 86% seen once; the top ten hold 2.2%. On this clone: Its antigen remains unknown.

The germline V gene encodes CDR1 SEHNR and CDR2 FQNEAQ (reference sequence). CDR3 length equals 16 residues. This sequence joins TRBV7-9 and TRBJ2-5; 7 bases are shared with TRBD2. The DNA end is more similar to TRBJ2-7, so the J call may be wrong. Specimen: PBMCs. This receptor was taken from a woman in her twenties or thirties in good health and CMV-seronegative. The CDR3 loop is CASSLDVLADPYEQYF. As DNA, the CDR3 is TGTGCCAGCAGCTTAGATGTCCTAGCGGACCCCTACGAGCAGTACTTC.